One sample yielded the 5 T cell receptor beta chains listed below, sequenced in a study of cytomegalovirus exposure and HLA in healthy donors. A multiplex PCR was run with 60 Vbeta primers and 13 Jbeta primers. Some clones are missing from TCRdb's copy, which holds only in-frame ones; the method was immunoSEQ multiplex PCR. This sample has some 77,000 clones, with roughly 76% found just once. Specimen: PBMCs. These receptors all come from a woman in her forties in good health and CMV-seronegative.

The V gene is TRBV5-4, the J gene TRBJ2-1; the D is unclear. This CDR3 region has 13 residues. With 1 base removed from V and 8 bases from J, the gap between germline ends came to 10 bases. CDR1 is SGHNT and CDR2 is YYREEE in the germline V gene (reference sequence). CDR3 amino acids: CASSLIGRDEQFF. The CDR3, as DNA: TGTGCCAGCAGCTTGATTGGGCGTGATGAGCAGTTCTTC. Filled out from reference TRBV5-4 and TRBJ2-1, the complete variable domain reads ETGVTQSPTHLIKTRGQQVTLRCSSQSGHNTVSWYQQALGQGPQFIFQYYREEENGRGNFPPRFSGLQFPNYSSELNVNALELDDSALYLCASSLIGRDEQFFGPGTRLTVL.

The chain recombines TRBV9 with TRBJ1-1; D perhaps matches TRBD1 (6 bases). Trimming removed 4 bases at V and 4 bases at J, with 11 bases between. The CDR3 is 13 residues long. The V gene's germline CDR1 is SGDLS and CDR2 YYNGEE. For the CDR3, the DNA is TGTGCCAGCAGCACCACAGGGCTCACTGAAGCTTTCTTT. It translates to CASSTTGLTEAFF.

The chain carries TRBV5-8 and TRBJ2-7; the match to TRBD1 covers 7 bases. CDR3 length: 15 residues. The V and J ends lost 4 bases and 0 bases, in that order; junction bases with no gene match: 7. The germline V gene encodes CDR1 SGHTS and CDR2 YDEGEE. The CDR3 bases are TGTGCCAGCAGCACCCGACAGGGAAGCTCCTACGAGCAGTACTTC. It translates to CASSTRQGSSYEQYF.

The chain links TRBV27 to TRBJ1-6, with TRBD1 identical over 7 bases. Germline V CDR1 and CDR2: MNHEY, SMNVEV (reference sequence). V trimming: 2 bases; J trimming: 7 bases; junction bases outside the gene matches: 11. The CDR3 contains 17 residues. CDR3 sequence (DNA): TGTGCCAGCAGTTTAGGGCTTGGACAGGAGACCAATTCACCCCTCCACTTT. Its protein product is CASSLGLGQETNSPLHF.

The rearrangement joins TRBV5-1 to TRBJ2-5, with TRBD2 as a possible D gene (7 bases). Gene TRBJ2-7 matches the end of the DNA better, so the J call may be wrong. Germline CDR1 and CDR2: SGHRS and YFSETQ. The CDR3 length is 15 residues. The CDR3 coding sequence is TGCGCCAGCAGCTTGGAGGGGGGGCGGGCCAACGAGCAGTACTTC. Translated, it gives CASSLEGGRANEQYF.